This TCR beta chain originates from a study of blood T cell repertoires in COVID-19. Study at large: Sources were T cells, B-cell-depleted T cells, or PBMCs; the material itself was cDNA or gDNA.

Here immunoSEQ multiplex PCR was the method, and the copy in TCRdb shows in-frame clones only, minus some. The table includes 200,000 to 300,000 clones, approximately 89% detected once. Trimming took off 0 bases at V and 2 bases at J, with 5 bases between the two ends. The germline V gene has CDR1 SQVTM and CDR2 ANQGSEA. The CDR3 has 13 residues. The source is a woman in her 50s with acute or convalescent COVID-19. The gene calls are TRBV29-1 and TRBJ1-5; D is unclear. Sequenced: peripheral blood. Here the CDR3 DNA reads TGCAGCGTTGAAGATGGGCGCAATCAGCCCCAGCATTTT. Its translation is CSVEDGRNQPQHF.